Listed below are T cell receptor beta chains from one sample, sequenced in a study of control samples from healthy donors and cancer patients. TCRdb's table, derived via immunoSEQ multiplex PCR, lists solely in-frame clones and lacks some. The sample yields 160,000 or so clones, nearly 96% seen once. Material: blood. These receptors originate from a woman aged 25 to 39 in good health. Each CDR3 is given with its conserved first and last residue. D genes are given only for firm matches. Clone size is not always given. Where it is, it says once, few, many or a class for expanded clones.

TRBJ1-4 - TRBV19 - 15 CASIISGATNEKLFF TGTGCCAGTATCATCTCCGGGGCTACTAATGAAAAACTGTTTTTT
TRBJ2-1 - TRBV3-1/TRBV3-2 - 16 CASSPAEGESYGEQFF TGTGCCAGCAGCCCGGCGGAGGGGGAGAGTTATGGTGAGCAGTTCTTC
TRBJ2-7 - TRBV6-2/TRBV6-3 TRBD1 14 CASSYTGTAYEQYF TGTGCCAGCAGTTATACCGGGACAGCCTACGAGCAGTACTTC
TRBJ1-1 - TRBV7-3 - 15 CASSEQGGGNTEAFF TGTGCCAGCAGCGAGCAAGGAGGTGGGAACACTGAAGCTTTCTTT
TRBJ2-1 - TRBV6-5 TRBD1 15 CASRQKGARKNEQFF TGTGCCAGCAGGCAGAAGGGGGCGCGTAAGAATGAGCAGTTCTTC
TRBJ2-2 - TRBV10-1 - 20 CASSEGSRGREHRASGELFF TGCGCCAGCAGTGAGGGGTCACGAGGACGGGAACACCGAGCCTCCGGGGAGCTGTTTTTT
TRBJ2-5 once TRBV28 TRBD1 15 CASSLDRAYQETQYF TGTGCCAGCAGCCTGGACAGGGCGTACCAAGAGACCCAGTACTTC
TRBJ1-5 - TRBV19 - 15 CASTISAGAGQPQHF TGTGCCAGTACGATCAGTGCGGGGGCGGGACAGCCCCAGCATTTT
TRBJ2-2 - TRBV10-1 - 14 CASSDAISTGELFF TGCGCCAGCAGCGACGCGATAAGTACCGGGGAGCTGTTTTTT
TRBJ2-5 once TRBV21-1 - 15 CAGFPIGAFEETQYF TGTGCCGGGTTTCCTATCGGTGCGTTCGAGGAGACCCAGTACTTC
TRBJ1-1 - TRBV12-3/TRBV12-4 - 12 CASSLGTLEAFF TGTGCCAGCAGTTTGGGAACGCTTGAAGCTTTCTTT
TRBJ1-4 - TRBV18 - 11 CASSSGEKLFF TGTGCCAGCTCATCAGGAGAAAAACTGTTTTTT
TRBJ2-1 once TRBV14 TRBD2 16 CASSQLTSGSYNEQFF TGTGCCAGCAGCCAACTGACTAGCGGGAGCTACAATGAGCAGTTCTTC
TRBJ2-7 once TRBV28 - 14 CASSTRDTSYEQYF TGTGCCAGCAGTACCCGGGACACCTCCTACGAGCAGTACTTC
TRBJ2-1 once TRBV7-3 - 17 CASSQIVPTGVSNEQFF TGTGCCAGCAGCCAAATTGTCCCCACAGGAGTTTCTAATGAGCAGTTCTTC
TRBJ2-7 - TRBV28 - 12 CASSLTNYEQYF TGTGCCAGCAGTTTAACGAACTACGAGCAGTACTTC
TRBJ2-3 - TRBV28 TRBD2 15 CATRTSGRRGDTQYF TGTGCCACTAGGACTAGCGGGAGGAGGGGGGATACGCAGTATTTT
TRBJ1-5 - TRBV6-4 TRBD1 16 CASREGQEKSNQPQHF TGTGCCAGCAGAGAGGGACAGGAGAAGAGCAATCAGCCCCAGCATTTT
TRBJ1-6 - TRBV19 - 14 CASSIGGVKSPLHF TGTGCCAGTAGTATCGGCGGCGTCAAATCACCCCTCCACTTT
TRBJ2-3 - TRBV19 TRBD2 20 CASSSIRGSGGDGRLDTQYF TGTGCCAGTAGTTCCATCCGGGGTAGCGGGGGAGATGGGAGGTTAGATACGCAGTATTTT
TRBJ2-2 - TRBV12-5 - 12 CASGSPTGELFF TGTGCTAGTGGTTCGCCTACCGGGGAGCTGTTTTTT
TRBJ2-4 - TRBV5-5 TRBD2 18 CASSLELAGGGAKNIQYF TGTGCCAGCAGCTTGGAACTAGCGGGGGGCGGGGCCAAAAACATTCAGTACTTC
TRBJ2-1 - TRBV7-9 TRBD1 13 CASSLPPGQGCFF TGTGCCAGCAGCCTCCCTCCGGGACAGGGGTGCTTCTTC
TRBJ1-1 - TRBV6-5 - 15 CASSSRAPKNTEAFF TGTGCCAGCAGTTCCAGAGCCCCTAAGAACACTGAAGCTTTCTTT
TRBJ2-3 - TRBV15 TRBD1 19 CATSREILGTGGKGDTQYF TGTGCCACCAGCAGAGAGATTCTGGGGACAGGAGGGAAAGGGGATACGCAGTATTTT
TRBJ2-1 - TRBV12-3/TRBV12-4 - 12 CASSHQGYEQFF TGTGCCAGCAGCCACCAGGGGTATGAGCAGTTCTTC
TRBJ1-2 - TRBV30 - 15 CAWSWAGRRYYGYTF TGTGCCTGGAGTTGGGCAGGGCGACGTTACTATGGCTACACCTTC
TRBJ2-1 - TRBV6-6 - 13 CASSYSSFGEQFF TGTGCCAGCAGTTACTCGTCTTTTGGTGAGCAGTTCTTC
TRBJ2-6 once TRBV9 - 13 CASSATGANVLTF TGTGCCAGCAGCGCAACTGGGGCCAACGTCCTGACTTTC
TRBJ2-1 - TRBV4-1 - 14 CASSQADIPHEQFF TGCGCCAGCAGCCAAGCTGACATACCCCATGAGCAGTTCTTC
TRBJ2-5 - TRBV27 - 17 CASSFSQSLGVGETQYF TGTGCCAGCAGTTTTTCGCAGTCCTTGGGGGTTGGAGAGACCCAGTACTTC
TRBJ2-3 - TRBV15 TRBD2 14 CATSGGGGTDTQYF TGTGCCACCAGCGGTGGGGGGGGCACAGATACGCAGTATTTT
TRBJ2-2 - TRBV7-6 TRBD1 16 CASSSGQGSDTGELFF TGTGCCAGCAGCTCCGGACAGGGGTCTGACACCGGGGAGCTGTTTTTT
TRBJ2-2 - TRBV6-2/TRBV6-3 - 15 CASSYLRGGTGELFF TGTGCCAGCAGTTACTTGAGGGGAGGCACCGGGGAGCTGTTTTTT
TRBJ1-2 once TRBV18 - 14 CASSPSGIGYGYTF TGTGCCAGCTCACCATCCGGGATCGGCTATGGCTACACCTTC
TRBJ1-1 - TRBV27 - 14 CASSPNVGNTEAFF TGTGCCAGCAGTCCTAATGTGGGGAACACTGAAGCTTTCTTT
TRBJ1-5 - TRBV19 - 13 CASSIERQQPQHF TGTGCCAGTAGTATAGAGAGGCAACAGCCCCAGCATTTT
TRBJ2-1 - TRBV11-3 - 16 CASSPRGGSSYNEQFF TGTGCCAGCAGCCCACGCGGGGGCAGCTCCTACAATGAGCAGTTCTTC
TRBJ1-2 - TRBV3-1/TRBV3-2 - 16 CASSRDLRGLQYGYTF TGTGCCAGCAGCCGAGACCTACGTGGACTTCAGTATGGCTACACCTTC
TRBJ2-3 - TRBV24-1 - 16 CATSEPSDGSTDTQYF TGTGCCACCAGTGAACCCTCCGACGGGAGCACAGATACGCAGTATTTT
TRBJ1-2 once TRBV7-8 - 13 CASSLALDYGYTF TGTGCCAGCAGCTTAGCGCTCGACTATGGCTACACCTTC
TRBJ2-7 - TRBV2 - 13 CASSTDAVYEQYF TGTGCCAGCAGTACCGACGCCGTCTACGAGCAGTACTTC
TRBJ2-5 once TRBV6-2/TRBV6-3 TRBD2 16 CASSPTKASGTETQYF TGTGCCAGCAGCCCTACCAAGGCTAGCGGGACGGAGACCCAGTACTTC
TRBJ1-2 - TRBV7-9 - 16 CASSSQQWGTYYGYTF TGTGCCAGCAGCTCGCAGCAATGGGGGACCTACTATGGCTACACCTTC
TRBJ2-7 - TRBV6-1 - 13 CASSEGSYYEQYF TGTGCCAGCAGTGAGGGGAGCTACTACGAGCAGTACTTC
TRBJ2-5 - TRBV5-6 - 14 CASSHVQGGGTQYF TGTGCCAGCAGCCATGTACAGGGTGGGGGGACCCAGTACTTC
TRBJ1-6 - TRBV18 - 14 CASSPLGDNSPLHF TGTGCCAGCTCACCACTGGGAGATAATTCACCCCTCCACTTT
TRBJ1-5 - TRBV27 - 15 CASSFRQGPYQPQHF TGTGCCAGCAGTTTCCGGCAGGGCCCGTATCAGCCCCAGCATTTT
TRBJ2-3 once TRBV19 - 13 CASSIPGTDTQYF TGTGCCAGTAGTATCCCAGGCACAGATACGCAGTATTTT
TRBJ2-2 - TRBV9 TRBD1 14 CASSGTGGPGELFF TGTGCCAGCAGCGGGACAGGGGGGCCCGGGGAGCTGTTTTTT
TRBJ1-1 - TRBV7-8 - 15 CASSPTRGGSTEAFF TGTGCCAGCAGCCCTACCCGCGGAGGGAGCACTGAAGCTTTCTTT
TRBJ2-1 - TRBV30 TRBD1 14 CAWSNRDRGYEQFF TGTGCCTGGAGTAACCGGGACAGGGGCTATGAGCAGTTCTTC
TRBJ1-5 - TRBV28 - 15 CASSLSKFGAQPQHF TGTGCCAGCAGTTTATCCAAGTTCGGAGCCCAGCCCCAGCATTTT
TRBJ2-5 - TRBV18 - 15 CASSPPYTGEETQYF TGTGCCAGCTCACCACCTTACACCGGCGAAGAGACCCAGTACTTC
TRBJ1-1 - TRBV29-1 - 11 CSVVGGTEAFF TGCAGCGTTGTCGGGGGGACTGAAGCTTTCTTT